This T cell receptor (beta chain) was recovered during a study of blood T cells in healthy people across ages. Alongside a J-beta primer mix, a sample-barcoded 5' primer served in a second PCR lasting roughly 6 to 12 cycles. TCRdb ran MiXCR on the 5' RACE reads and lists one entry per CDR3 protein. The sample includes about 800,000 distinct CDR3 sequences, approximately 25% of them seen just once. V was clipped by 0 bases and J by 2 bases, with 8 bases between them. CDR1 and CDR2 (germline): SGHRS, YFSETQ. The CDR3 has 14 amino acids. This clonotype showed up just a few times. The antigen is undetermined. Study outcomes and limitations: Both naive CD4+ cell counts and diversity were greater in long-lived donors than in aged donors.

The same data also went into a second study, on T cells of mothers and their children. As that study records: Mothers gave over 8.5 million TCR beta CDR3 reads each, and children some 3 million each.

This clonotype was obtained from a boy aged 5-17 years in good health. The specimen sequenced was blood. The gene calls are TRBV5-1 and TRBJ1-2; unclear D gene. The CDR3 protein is CASSLDLENYGYTF. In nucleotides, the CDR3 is TGCGCCAGCAGCTTGGATTTGGAGAACTATGGCTACACCTTC.